This T cell receptor beta chain was observed in a study of shared clonotypes between healthy human individuals. Over several immunoSEQ plates, each subset's genomic DNA was distributed in even portions. Profiled with immunoSEQ multiplex PCR; TCRdb holds only in-frame clones, not every one. The table includes approximately 710,000 clones, about 90% detected once. Study observations and caveats: Clonotype sharing across donors was expected to vary with sequencing depth. Estimated richness was generally greater in naive than memory subsets.

As concerns this clone: Its antigen is not identified.

The V gene's germline CDR1 is SGHAT and CDR2 FQNNGV. There are 16 residues in the CDR3. The rearrangement links TRBV11-2 to TRBJ2-5; TRBD2 is a possible D gene (5 bases). The J call may be in error: the DNA end matches TRBJ2-7 better. The sequence derives from a man aged 18 to 35 in good health. Some clones in this sample may be carry-over from other donors' samples. The sequenced sample consisted of memory CD8+ T cells from PBMCs. Specified subset: CD45RO+ cells pooled with CCR7-negative TemRA cells. CDR3 in amino acids: CASSLVLRGPSYEQYF. In nucleotides, the CDR3 is TGTGCCAGCAGCTTAGTCTTGCGCGGGCCATCCTACGAGCAGTACTTC.